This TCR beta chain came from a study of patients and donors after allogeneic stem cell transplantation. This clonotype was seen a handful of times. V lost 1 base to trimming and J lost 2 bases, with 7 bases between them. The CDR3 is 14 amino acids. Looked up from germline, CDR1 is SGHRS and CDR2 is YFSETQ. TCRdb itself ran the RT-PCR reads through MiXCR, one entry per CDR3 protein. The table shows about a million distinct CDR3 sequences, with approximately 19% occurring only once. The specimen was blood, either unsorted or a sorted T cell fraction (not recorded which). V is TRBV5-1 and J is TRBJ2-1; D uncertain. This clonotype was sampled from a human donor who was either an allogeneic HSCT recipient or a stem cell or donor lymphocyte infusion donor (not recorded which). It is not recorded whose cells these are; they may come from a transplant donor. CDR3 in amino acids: CASSLNSPYNEQFF. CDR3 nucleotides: TGCGCCAGCAGCTTGAACAGCCCCTACAATGAGCAGTTCTTC.